This T cell receptor beta chain came from a study of cytomegalovirus exposure and HLA in healthy donors. Healthy bone marrow donors formed the donor group. The primer mix had 60 Vbeta and 13 Jbeta primers. The assay was immunoSEQ multiplex PCR, and TCRdb's table has in-frame clones only and misses some. Of 200,000 or so clones listed, approximately 84% were seen once; the top ten hold about 0.25%. Study-level results: Analyses of presence/absence relied on an assumption of roughly uniform sequencing depth across donors. Judged likely to be a sequencing artifact was a cluster of highly shared sequence variants. Of the V segments, some could not be distinguished, including TRBV6-2 and TRBV6-3, and were excluded.

As for this clone: What it recognizes is unknown.

V shed 2 bases, J shed 0 bases, and the junction held 6 bases outside the gene matches. Germline V gene sequence: CDR1 MGHRA, CDR2 YSYEKL. The CDR3 consists of 16 residues. This clonotype originated in a boy aged 10-17 years in good health and CMV-seronegative. The sequencing sample was made of PBMCs. The V and J genes are TRBV4-1 and TRBJ2-7, with 8 bases matching TRBD1. CDR3 in amino acids: CASSQPGQVNSYEQYF. The CDR3 DNA is TGCGCCAGCAGCCAACCGGGACAGGTAAACTCCTACGAGCAGTACTTC.